This is a list of T cell receptor beta chains from one sample in a study of human T cells and chemical hapten exposure. MiXCR, applied by TCRdb to the RACE reads, yields one record per CDR3 protein. The sample yields around 380,000 distinct CDR3 sequences, 4% to 5.5% seen once. The source was whole blood, collected in connection with sensitization to the hapten diphenylcyclopropenone (DPC). The receptors were sampled from a woman aged 45-59 years with alopecia areata. Some clones in this sample may be carry-over from other donors' samples. Both conserved end residues are part of each CDR3. Fields, in order: D gene, J gene, V gene, CDR3 protein. D genes are given only for firm matches.

D gene: TRBD1; J gene: TRBJ1-6; V gene: TRBV19; CDR3 protein: CASSIGDRVGNSPLHF
D gene: TRBD2; J gene: TRBJ2-4; V gene: TRBV13; CDR3 protein: CASSLGGQREWNIQYF
D gene: TRBD1; J gene: TRBJ1-4; V gene: TRBV5-5; CDR3 protein: CASSGPPGTASPTNEKLFF
D gene: .; J gene: TRBJ1-1; V gene: TRBV5-6; CDR3 protein: CASTGDVTEAFF
D gene: .; J gene: TRBJ2-3; V gene: TRBV7-9; CDR3 protein: CASSFLGGDTQYF
D gene: .; J gene: TRBJ2-7; V gene: TRBV30; CDR3 protein: CAWGRQDSVYEQYF
D gene: .; J gene: TRBJ1-1; V gene: TRBV20-1; CDR3 protein: CSASQSNTEAFF
D gene: .; J gene: TRBJ1-3; V gene: TRBV6-5; CDR3 protein: CASSYSRPSSGNTIYF
D gene: .; J gene: TRBJ1-1; V gene: TRBV13; CDR3 protein: CASINAGTEAFF
D gene: TRBD1; J gene: TRBJ2-2; V gene: TRBV12-3/TRBV12-4; CDR3 protein: CASSLRLRGIPRNTNTGELFF
D gene: .; J gene: TRBJ2-7; V gene: TRBV3-1; CDR3 protein: CASSQDNSGSGQYF